What follows describes a single T cell receptor beta chain. The target antigen is unknown. The source of the sample is a study of cytomegalovirus exposure and HLA in healthy donors. Study details: Around 89 million unique TCRs from HLA-typed donors made up an early data release.

PCR amplification relied on 60 Vbeta primers (plus 13 Jbeta primers). Clones were sequenced by immunoSEQ multiplex PCR, and TCRdb holds only the in-frame ones, with some missing. The sample lists some 91,000 clones; about 76% were seen once. Germline lookup yields CDR1 SGHDT and CDR2 YYEEEE. The length of the CDR3 is 15 residues. V was pared by 5 bases and J by 4 bases, with 16 bases between. Overall study results and limits: It was shown in a later analysis that HLA-associated TCR beta chains were more clonally expanded than other, equally common chains. Donors were assumed by presence/absence analyses to have roughly uniform sequencing depth.

This sequence was found in a man in his forties in good health and CMV-seropositive. The gene calls are TRBV5-6 and TRBJ1-5, with D possibly being TRBD1 (5 bases). Sample: PBMCs. The chain's CDR3 is CASSFGQFGNQPQHF. The CDR3 coding sequence is TGTGCCAGCAGTTTTGGACAATTTGGGAATCAGCCCCAGCATTTT.